This TCR beta chain originates from a study of regulatory T cells. Findings and limits, study-wide: In CD3G-deficient patients, conventional CD4+ T cells were enriched for hydrophobic CDR3 residues at positions 6 and 7. Patient repertoires had restricted TRB V-J pairs and skewed V and J usage, most in Tregs.

Concerning this clone itself: Its antigen is as yet unknown.

The trim removed 6 bases at V and 8 bases at J, leaving 5 bases unmatched. The CDR3 is made up of 12 amino acids. The germline CDR1 and CDR2 sequences are MNHNY and SVGAGI (reference sequence). Amplification used 52 TRBV primers and 13 TRBJ primers. Here immunoSEQ multiplex PCR was the method, and the copy in TCRdb shows in-frame clones only, minus some. The sample includes about 35,000 clones, around 91% of them seen just once. The TCR comes from a person aged 18 to 29 with CD3G deficiency. The sequenced sample consisted of conventional CD4+ T cells sorted from blood. The V gene is TRBV6-6, the J gene TRBJ1-2; 8 bases fit TRBD1. CDR3 loop: CASRQGESGYTF. The CDR3 DNA is TGTGCCAGCAGACAGGGGGAAAGCGGCTACACCTTC.